The 19 T cell receptor beta chains below come from one sample, sequenced in a study of T cell responses to AZD1222 COVID-19 vaccine. Repertoires were generated with immunoSEQ multiplex PCR, while TCRdb's copy carries only in-frame clones and drops some. Seen here are under 100,000 clones, approximately 83% observed once, and the top ten hold 9.5% to 13%. The source was peripheral blood, collected 28 days after the second AZD1222 dose. The receptor source for this set is an adult who received the AZD1222 COVID-19 vaccine.

J is TRBJ2-1 and V is TRBV7-9; the D gene is possibly TRBD2 (6 bases). The germline V gene has CDR1 SEHNR and CDR2 FQNEAQ (reference sequence). The CDR3 has 13 amino acids. Deletions cut 3 bases from V and 7 bases from J, with 10 bases between. The DNA for the CDR3 is TGTGCCAGCAGCTTGGTCGCGGGGAATGAGCAGTTCTTC. Its protein is CASSLVAGNEQFF.

The chain links TRBV6-2 or TRBV6-3 to TRBJ1-1; D unclear. Germline lookup yields CDR1 MNHEY and CDR2 SVGEGT. The CDR3 length is 14 residues. V lost 4 bases, J lost 1 base, and 10 bases lay in between. The CDR3 nucleotides read TGTGCCAGCAGTTCCAGGCAGGAGAACACTGAAGCTTTCTTT. This codes for CASSSRQENTEAFF.

V usage is TRBV4-3 and J usage is TRBJ1-2; D uncertain. V dropped 5 bases and J dropped 4 bases, with 17 bases sitting between them. This CDR3 is built from 15 residues. Looked up from germline, CDR1 is LGHNA and CDR2 is YSLEER. The CDR3 nucleotides are TGCGCCAGCAGCGCCGTTTCAGGCGACACCTATGGCTACACCTTC. It codes for CASSAVSGDTYGYTF.

This rearrangement joins TRBV6-5 to TRBJ1-5; D ambiguous. V lost 7 bases to trimming and J lost 0 bases, with 13 bases between them. Germline loops: CDR1 MNHEY, CDR2 SVGAGI. The CDR3 consists of 15 residues. The CDR3 nucleotides are TGTGCCAGCACTTTAGGCCCTTATAGCAATCAGCCCCAGCATTTT. Encoded protein: CASTLGPYSNQPQHF.

The V gene is TRBV3-1 (or the pseudogene TRBV3-2), the J gene TRBJ1-5, with 9 bases matching TRBD1. The V gene end was trimmed by 1 base and the J gene end by 7 bases; junction bases not matched to a gene: 2. The CDR3 length is 14 residues. Germline lookup yields CDR1 LGHDT and CDR2 YNNKEL (reference sequence). The CDR3 DNA is TGTGCCAGCAGCCAAGGGGACAGGGCCCAGCCCCAGCATTTT. Its protein product is CASSQGDRAQPQHF.

This clone came up once. V gene TRBV5-5 combines with J gene TRBJ1-1; D not certain. Germline values: CDR1 SGHKS, CDR2 YYEKEE (reference sequence). Trimming cost V 5 bases and J 2 bases, with 10 bases left between them. The CDR3 length is 13 residues. The CDR3 spells CASRVGANTEAFF. The CDR3 DNA sequence: TGTGCCAGCAGGGTAGGAGCAAACACTGAAGCTTTCTTT.

DNA of the CDR3: TGCGCCAGCAGTTTTACAGGGTTGACTGAAGCTTTCTTT. It yields the protein CASSFTGLTEAFF. The chain links TRBV5-1 to TRBJ1-1; weak D call: TRBD1 (6 bases). The ends were cut back, 5 bases at V and 5 bases at J, with 13 bases in the middle. This CDR3 contains 13 residues. The germline gives CDR1 SGHRS, CDR2 YFSETQ.

By frequency in the sample, this clone is medium-sized. V is TRBV19 and J is TRBJ2-1, with 7 bases matching TRBD2. Germline V lookup: CDR1 LNHDA, CDR2 SQIVND (reference sequence). The CDR3 spans 14 residues. J lost 9 bases, V lost 1 base, and 6 bases had no gene match. The CDR3 region has the DNA TGTGCCAGTAGTATAGGGGAGGGCCTCGGTGAGCAGTTCTTC. As protein: CASSIGEGLGEQFF.

The J gene is TRBJ2-2, the V gene TRBV5-4, with D unclear. Germline loops: CDR1 SGHNT, CDR2 YYREEE (reference sequence). V was shortened by 0 bases and J by 7 bases, with 7 bases between the two germline ends. This CDR3 has 13 amino acids. In DNA, the CDR3 is TGTGCCAGCAGCTTGGTGGGGAACGGGGAGCTGTTTTTT. Translation: CASSLVGNGELFF.

The gene calls are TRBV13 and TRBJ1-2; D call uncertain. V was trimmed by 5 bases and J by 13 bases, leaving 20 bases between them. Germline values: CDR1 PRHDT, CDR2 FYEKMQ (reference sequence). CDR3 length: 13 amino acids. The CDR3 region is CASSTRHRVVSTF. In nucleotides, the CDR3 is TGTGCCAGCAGCACCCGACACCGGGTTGTGAGCACCTTC. The full variable domain, in which reference TRBV13 and TRBJ1-2 provide the parts outside the CDR3, is AAGVIQSPRHLIKEKRETATLKCYPIPRHDTVYWYQQGPGQDPQFLISFYEKMQSDKGSIPDRFSAQQFSDYHSELNMSSLELGDSALYFCASSTRHRVVSTFGSGTRLTVV.

The V and J genes are TRBV7-8 and TRBJ2-1; a weak D match, TRBD2 (5 bases). Germline V lookup: CDR1 SGHVS, CDR2 FQNEAQ. The CDR3 runs to 20 residues. Trimming removed 1 base from V and 0 bases from J, with 22 bases in between. CDR3 sequence (DNA): TGTGCCAGCAGCTTAGGGGCCGGCTTCGGCGGGCTAAGCTCCTACAATGAGCAGTTCTTC. Its protein product is CASSLGAGFGGLSSYNEQFF.

The V call is TRBV9, the J call TRBJ2-1, with 8 nucleotides matching TRBD1. Germline assignment: CDR1 SGDLS and CDR2 YYNGEE. V lost 3 bases and J lost 0; bases outside the gene matches: 8. The CDR3 is 17 amino acids. CDR3 amino acids: CASSGTPGQVSYNEQFF. The CDR3, as DNA: TGTGCCAGCAGCGGGACCCCGGGACAGGTCTCCTACAATGAGCAGTTCTTC.

The chain couples TRBV6-5 to TRBJ1-1; TRBD1 matches 11 bases. The CDR3 has 15 amino acids. CDR1 MNHEY and CDR2 SVGAGI come from the germline V gene. The ends lost 7 bases at V and 5 bases at J; junction bases unmatched: 9. The DNA for the CDR3 is TGTGCCAGCAAACGGGACAGGGGGATGGGAACTGAAGCTTTCTTT. This gives the protein CASKRDRGMGTEAFF.

The chain links TRBV5-1 to TRBJ1-4, with a tentative D call TRBD1 (5 bases). The CDR3 consists of 17 residues. V lost 4 bases to trimming and J lost 0 bases, with 16 bases between them. CDR1 is SGHRS, CDR2 YFSETQ, per germline. CDR3 sequence reads: CASSIRGQVATNEKLFF. In DNA form, the CDR3 reads TGCGCCAGCAGCATCCGGGGCCAAGTTGCAACTAATGAAAAACTGTTTTTT.

J is TRBJ1-2 and V is TRBV12-3 or TRBV12-4; D is possibly TRBD1 (5 bases). The CDR3 totals 13 residues. V was shortened by 2 bases and J by 4 bases, with 8 bases between the two germline ends. The DNA for the CDR3 is TGTGCCAGCAGTTTACTGGGGCGCTATGGCTACACCTTC. It codes for CASSLLGRYGYTF.

The chain combines TRBV6-5 with TRBJ2-2, with 8 bases fitting TRBD2. With V trimmed by 8 bases and J by 6 bases, 8 bases remained unmatched. CDR3 length: 14 residues. Germline CDR1 reads MNHEY; CDR2 reads SVGAGI. Written as DNA, the CDR3 is TGTGCCAGCCAGGGACTAGTCGGACCCGGGGAGCTGTTTTTT. It yields the protein CASQGLVGPGELFF.

The V call is TRBV6-5, the J call TRBJ2-7; 7 positions agree with TRBD1. The J segment lost 0 bases and the V segment lost 6 bases, leaving 8 bases of the junction unmatched. This CDR3 spans 15 amino acids. Germline values: CDR1 MNHEY, CDR2 SVGAGI. CDR3 DNA sequence: TGTGCCAGCAGGCAGGGACAGACGAGCTCCTACGAGCAGTACTTC. Translation: CASRQGQTSSYEQYF.

The chain uses TRBV9 and TRBJ2-1, with 8 bases lining up with TRBD2. CDR3 length equals 15 residues. Germline V gene sequence: CDR1 SGDLS, CDR2 YYNGEE. The V gene end was trimmed by 4 bases and the J gene end by 3 bases; junction bases not matched to a gene: 6. CDR3 coding DNA: TGTGCCAGCAGCCCCCGGGGGGGTTACTACAATGAGCAGTTCTTC. This encodes CASSPRGGYYNEQFF.

This chain joins TRBV11-3 and TRBJ1-1; the match to TRBD1 covers 10 bases. Germline V gives CDR1 SGHNT, CDR2 YENEEA. CDR3 length equals 14 residues. V trimming: 5 bases; J trimming: 7 bases; junction bases outside the gene matches: 7. CDR3 protein: CASSMGQGIGEAFF. In nucleotides, the CDR3 is TGTGCCAGCAGCATGGGACAGGGGATCGGTGAAGCTTTCTTT.